Described below is a single TCR beta chain sequence and its context. No antigen is known for it. Profiled with immunoSEQ multiplex PCR; TCRdb holds only in-frame clones, not every one. Here the sample spans about 81,000 clones, around 93% being singletons. These data originate in a study of T cell responses to AZD1222 COVID-19 vaccine. Findings of the study overall: Targets within unmutated variant regions were reportedly found for nearly half of spike-specific TCRs. Samples come after the peak T cell response, not at day 14.

The CDR3 consists of 16 residues. Germline V gene data show CDR1 as LNHDA and CDR2 as SQIVND (reference sequence). Trimming took 3 bases from V and 0 from J, leaving 12 bases between them. Sequencing was performed on peripheral blood, taken 28 days after the second AZD1222 dose. This receptor was identified in an adult who received the AZD1222 COVID-19 vaccine. The gene calls are TRBV19 and TRBJ1-3, with D possibly matching TRBD1 (6 bases). DNA for the CDR3: TGTGCCAGTAGTATTCTACAGGGCCGCTCTGGAAACACCATATATTTT. It is translated as CASSILQGRSGNTIYF.